The 16 T cell receptor beta chains in this list originate from one sample, sequenced in a study of response to subunit inactivated influenza vaccine. MiXCR, run by TCRdb on the RT-PCR reads, gives a single entry per CDR3 protein. The sample lists 400,000 to 550,000 distinct CDR3 sequences, roughly 25% occurring once. Source: CD4+ T cells sorted from PBMCs, taken around 5 days after vaccination. All receptors come from a man aged 50 or older who received an inactivated influenza vaccine.

The rearrangement links TRBV20-1 to TRBJ1-1; the D gene is possibly TRBD1 (5 bases). CDR1 and CDR2 from the germline V gene are DFQATT and SNEGSKA (reference sequence). This CDR3 is 15 amino acids long. Trimming cost V 5 bases and J 0 bases, with 16 bases left between them. CDR3 protein: CSAPDRLLMNTEAFF. The CDR3, as DNA: TGCAGTGCTCCCGACAGACTATTAATGAACACTGAAGCTTTCTTT.

V is TRBV3-1 and J is TRBJ1-1, with D unclear. The CDR3 is made up of 14 amino acids. V was pared by 4 bases and J by 3 bases, with 12 bases between. Germline-derived CDR1 and CDR2 are LGHDT and YNNKEL (reference sequence). Here the CDR3 DNA reads TGTGCCAGCAGCCGGTTAGGAGGTGACACTGAAGCTTTCTTT. Protein: CASSRLGGDTEAFF.

This sequence joins TRBV4-3 and TRBJ2-7; no firm D call. V was pared by 2 bases and J by 0 bases, with 5 bases between. CDR3 length equals 13 residues. CDR1 and CDR2 (germline): LGHNA, YSLEER. The DNA of the CDR3 is TGCGCCAGCAGCCAAAGTTCCTCCTACGAGCAGTACTTC. Protein: CASSQSSSYEQYF.

This clonotype was seen repeatedly, ten times or more. This rearrangement joins TRBV20-1 to TRBJ2-7; D may be TRBD1 (5 bases). V was trimmed by 0 bases and J by 7 bases, leaving 22 bases between them. Germline assignment: CDR1 DFQATT and CDR2 SNEGSKA (reference sequence). The length of the CDR3 is 16 residues. CDR3 sequence reads: CSARDLDRDGGREQYF. For the CDR3, the DNA is TGCAGTGCTAGAGATCTTGACAGAGACGGTGGTAGGGAGCAGTACTTC.

The rearrangement uses TRBV20-1 and TRBJ2-7; 15 nucleotides agree with TRBD2. Germline V lookup: CDR1 DFQATT, CDR2 SNEGSKA (reference sequence). This CDR3 has 16 amino acids. Trimming removed 6 bases from V and 0 bases from J; junction bases left unmatched: 6. In DNA, the CDR3 is TGCAGTGCACTGGGACTAGCGGGAGGATACTCCTACGAGCAGTACTTC. This sequence encodes CSALGLAGGYSYEQYF.

This clonotype has only a few counts. The V gene is TRBV11-2, the J gene TRBJ2-7; tentatively, D is TRBD1 or TRBD2 (5 bases each). V was clipped by 2 bases and J by 0 bases, with 20 bases between them. The CDR3 is 18 residues long. Germline CDR1 is SGHAT and CDR2 is FQNNGV. The CDR3, as DNA: TGTGCCAGCAGCTTACTCGGGGACCCTTTTTCCCTCTCCTACGAGCAGTACTTC. Protein product: CASSLLGDPFSLSYEQYF.

This rearrangement joins TRBV18 to TRBJ2-1; the D is unclear. This CDR3 spans 13 amino acids. Germline V gene lookup returns CDR1 KGHSH and CDR2 LQKENI. The ends were cut back, 2 bases at V and 5 bases at J, with 7 bases in the middle. The CDR3: CASSPARDNEQFF. As DNA, the CDR3 is TGTGCCAGCTCACCAGCGCGCGACAATGAGCAGTTCTTC. Supplemented by reference TRBV18 and TRBJ2-1, the full variable domain reads NAGVMQNPRHLVRRRGQEARLRCSPMKGHSHVYWYRQLPEEGLKFMVYLQKENIIDESGMPKERFSAEFPKEGPSILRIQQVVRGDSAAYFCASSPARDNEQFFGPGTRLTVL.

As DNA, the CDR3 is TGCGCCAGCAGACCGGACGGGCATTCGTTAGAGCAGTACTTC. Protein: CASRPDGHSLEQYF. This chain joins TRBV5-1 and TRBJ2-7; no definite D call. The CDR3 totals 14 residues. The V gene lost 5 bases and the J gene lost 7 bases, with 19 bases spanning the gap. Germline values: CDR1 SGHRS, CDR2 YFSETQ.

The chain is built from TRBV12-2 and TRBJ2-7; the table names TRBD1, a call not compared with the DNA. TRBV12-2 is termed a pseudogene. CDR3 length equals 16 residues. CDR3 loop: CASRQQPGQNYYEQYF. CDR3 DNA: TGTGCAAGTCGCCAGCAACCGGGACAGAACTACTACGAGCAGTACTTC.

This clonotype was counted between two and nine times. The V and J genes are TRBV6-5 and TRBJ2-7; tentative D call: TRBD1 (6 bases). Germline CDR1 MNHEY, CDR2 SVGAGI. CDR3 length equals 14 residues. The germline V and J ends were trimmed by 2 bases and 5 bases, with 13 bases remaining between them. CDR3 coding DNA: TGTGCCAGCAGTTACCCGCCCAGGGGCCACGAGCAGTACTTC. Translating it yields CASSYPPRGHEQYF.

This clonotype was picked up a small number of times. V is TRBV27 and J is TRBJ1-2; 7 positions agree with TRBD1. This CDR3 has 16 amino acids. The trim removed 6 bases at V and 0 bases at J, leaving 10 bases unmatched. Germline CDR1 reads MNHEY; CDR2 reads SMNVEV (reference sequence). Here the CDR3 DNA reads TGTGCCAGCAGCGACTATCGACAGGGTTCTAACTATGGCTACACCTTC. It codes for CASSDYRQGSNYGYTF.

The chain employs TRBV7-2 and TRBJ1-5; 9 positions match TRBD1. The V segment lost 4 bases and the J segment 6 bases; nucleotides outside the gene matches: 7. The CDR3 sequence is 15 residues long. CDR1 and CDR2 from the germline V gene are SGHTA and FQGNSA. CDR3 sequence (DNA): TGTGCCAGCAGCTGGGGGACAGGGTTACTTCAGCCCCAGCATTTT. Translation gives CASSWGTGLLQPQHF. Drawing the rest from reference TRBV7-2 and TRBJ1-5, the complete variable domain is GAGVSQSPSNKVTEKGKDVELRCDPISGHTALYWYRQSLGQGLEFLIYFQGNSAPDKSGLPSDRFSAERTGGSVSTLTIQRTQQEDSAVYLCASSWGTGLLQPQHFGDGTRLSIL.

There are a few counts of this clonotype. This chain uses TRBV21-1 with TRBJ2-7; TRBD1, the table's D call, was not compared with the DNA. TRBV21-1 is reported as a pseudogene. This CDR3 has 14 amino acids. The CDR3 region has the DNA TGTGCCAGCAGCAAGAGCGGGGGGACCTACGAGCAGTACTTC. Translating it yields CASSKSGGTYEQYF.

This clonotype was recorded a few times. The V gene is TRBV12-3 or TRBV12-4, the J gene TRBJ1-1, with D uncertain. This CDR3 is 15 amino acids long. Trimming removed 1 base from V and 0 bases from J, with 9 bases in between. The CDR3 sequence: CASSLEYLLNTEAFF. CDR3 nucleotides: TGTGCCAGCAGTTTAGAGTACTTATTGAACACTGAAGCTTTCTTT.

The sample holds a few counts of this clonotype. This sequence joins TRBV20-1 and TRBJ2-7, with D possibly TRBD1 on 7 matching bases. This CDR3 has 13 residues. Germline loops: CDR1 DFQATT, CDR2 SNEGSKA (reference sequence). V lost 5 bases and J lost 3, with 14 bases in between. This CDR3 is CSAPRQGGYEQYF. For the CDR3, the DNA is TGCAGTGCTCCCCGACAGGGAGGCTACGAGCAGTACTTC.

This clonotype was detected a few times. The chain links TRBV6-5 to TRBJ2-4; D unresolved. This CDR3 contains 16 residues. Trimming took 4 bases from V and 0 from J, leaving 13 bases between them. Per germline, CDR1 MNHEY and CDR2 SVGAGI. The chain's CDR3 is CASSSGDWGAKNIQYF. CDR3 DNA: TGTGCCAGCAGTTCGGGCGACTGGGGAGCCAAAAACATTCAGTACTTC.